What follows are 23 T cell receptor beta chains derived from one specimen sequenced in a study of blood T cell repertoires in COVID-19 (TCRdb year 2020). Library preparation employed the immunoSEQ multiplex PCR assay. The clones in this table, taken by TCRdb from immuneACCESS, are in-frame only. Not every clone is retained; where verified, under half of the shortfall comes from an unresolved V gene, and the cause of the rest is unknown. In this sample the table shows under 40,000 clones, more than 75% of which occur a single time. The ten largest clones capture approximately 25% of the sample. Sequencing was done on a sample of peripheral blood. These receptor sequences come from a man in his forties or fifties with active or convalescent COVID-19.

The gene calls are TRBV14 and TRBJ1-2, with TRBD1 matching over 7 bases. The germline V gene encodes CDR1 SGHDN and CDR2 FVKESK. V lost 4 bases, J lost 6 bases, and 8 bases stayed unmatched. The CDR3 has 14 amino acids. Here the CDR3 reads CASSLLTGPHGYTF. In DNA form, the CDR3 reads TGTGCCAGCAGCCTCCTGACAGGGCCCCATGGCTACACCTTC.

Written as DNA, the CDR3 is TGCGCCAGCAGCCTTAGCGGGGATAGCTCCTACGAGCAGTACGTC. Translation gives CASSLSGDSSYEQYV. This chain connects TRBV10-2 to TRBJ2-7; 8 bases align to TRBD2. The ends lost 6 bases at V and 0 bases at J; junction bases unmatched: 7. The germline V gene encodes CDR1 WSHSY and CDR2 SAAADI. The length of the CDR3 is 15 residues.

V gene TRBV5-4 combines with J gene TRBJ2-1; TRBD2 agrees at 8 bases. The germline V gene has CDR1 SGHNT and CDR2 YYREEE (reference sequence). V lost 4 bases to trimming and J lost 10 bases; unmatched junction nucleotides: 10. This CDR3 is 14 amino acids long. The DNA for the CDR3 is TGTGCCAGCAGCCCGAGCCGGACTAGCAGCGAGCAGTTCTTC. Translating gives CASSPSRTSSEQFF.

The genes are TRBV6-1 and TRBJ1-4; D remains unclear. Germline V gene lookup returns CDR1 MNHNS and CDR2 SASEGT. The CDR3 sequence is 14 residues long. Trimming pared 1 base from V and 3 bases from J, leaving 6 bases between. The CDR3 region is CASSEGPANEKLFF. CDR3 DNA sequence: TGTGCCAGCAGTGAAGGCCCGGCTAATGAAAAACTGTTTTTT.

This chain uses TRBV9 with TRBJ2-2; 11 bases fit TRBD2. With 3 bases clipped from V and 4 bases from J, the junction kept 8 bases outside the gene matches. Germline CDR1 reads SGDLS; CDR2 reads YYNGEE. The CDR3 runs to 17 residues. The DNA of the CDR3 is TGTGCCAGCAGCGCGACTTTACTAGCGGGGGCCACCGGGGAGCTGTTTTTT. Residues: CASSATLLAGATGELFF.

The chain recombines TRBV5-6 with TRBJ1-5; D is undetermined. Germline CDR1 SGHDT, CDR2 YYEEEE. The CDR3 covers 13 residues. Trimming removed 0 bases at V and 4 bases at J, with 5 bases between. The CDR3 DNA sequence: TGTGCCAGCAGCTTGGGACAAAATCAGCCCCAGCATTTT. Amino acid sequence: CASSLGQNQPQHF.

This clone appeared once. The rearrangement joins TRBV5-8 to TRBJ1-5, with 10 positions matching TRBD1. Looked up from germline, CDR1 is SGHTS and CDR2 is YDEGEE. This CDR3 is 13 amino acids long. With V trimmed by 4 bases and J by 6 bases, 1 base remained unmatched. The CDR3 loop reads CASSRDRGQPQHF. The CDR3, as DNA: TGTGCCAGCAGCCGGGACAGGGGTCAGCCCCAGCATTTT.

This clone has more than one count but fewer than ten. The CDR3 region is CASSYDRPVLNTEAFF. The CDR3 DNA is TGTGCCAGCTCATACGACAGACCCGTGTTGAACACTGAAGCTTTCTTT. V usage is TRBV18 and J usage is TRBJ1-1, with D tentatively TRBD1 (5 bases). Germline loops: CDR1 KGHSH, CDR2 LQKENI. The CDR3 consists of 16 residues. Trimming left V 5 bases short and J 0 bases short, with 16 bases between.

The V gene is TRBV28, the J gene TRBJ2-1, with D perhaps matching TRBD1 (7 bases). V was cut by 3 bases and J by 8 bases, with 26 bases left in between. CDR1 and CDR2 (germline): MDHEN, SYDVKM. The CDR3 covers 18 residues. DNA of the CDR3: TGTGCCAGCAGTTTGCAGGGGGTCGGGAGTGCATTTTTTGATGAGCAGTTCTTC. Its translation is CASSLQGVGSAFFDEQFF.

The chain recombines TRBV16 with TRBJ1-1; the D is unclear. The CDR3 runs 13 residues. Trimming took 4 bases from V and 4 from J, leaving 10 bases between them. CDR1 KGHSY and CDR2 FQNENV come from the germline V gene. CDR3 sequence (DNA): TGTGCCAGCAGCCTTACGCAGTTCACTGAAGCTTTCTTT. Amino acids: CASSLTQFTEAFF.

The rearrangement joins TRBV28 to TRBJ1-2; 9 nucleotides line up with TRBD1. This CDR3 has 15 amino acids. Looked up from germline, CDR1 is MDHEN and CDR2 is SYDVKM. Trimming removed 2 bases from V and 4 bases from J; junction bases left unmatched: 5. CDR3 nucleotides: TGTGCCAGCAGTTTAGGGGACAGGGAAGGCTATGGCTACACCTTC. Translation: CASSLGDREGYGYTF.

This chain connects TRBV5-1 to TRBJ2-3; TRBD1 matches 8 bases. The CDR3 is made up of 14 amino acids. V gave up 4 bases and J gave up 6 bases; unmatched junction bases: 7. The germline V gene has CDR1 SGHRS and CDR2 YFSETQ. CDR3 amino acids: CASSPDRVYDTQYF. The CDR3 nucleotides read TGCGCCAGCAGCCCGGACAGGGTTTATGATACGCAGTATTTT.

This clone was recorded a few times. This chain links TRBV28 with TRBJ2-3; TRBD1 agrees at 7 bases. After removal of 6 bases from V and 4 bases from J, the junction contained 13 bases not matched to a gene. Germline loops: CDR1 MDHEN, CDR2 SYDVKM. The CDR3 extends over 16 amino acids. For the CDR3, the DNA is TGTGCCAGCAGAGAACTCTCGGACAGGACACCAGATACGCAGTATTTT. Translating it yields CASRELSDRTPDTQYF.

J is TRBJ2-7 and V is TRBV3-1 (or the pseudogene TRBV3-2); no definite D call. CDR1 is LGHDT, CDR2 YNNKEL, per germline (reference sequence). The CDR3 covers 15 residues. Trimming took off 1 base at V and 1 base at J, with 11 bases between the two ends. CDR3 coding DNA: TGTGCCAGCAGCCAAGGTTTCCCTACGTCCTACGAGCAGTACTTC. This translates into CASSQGFPTSYEQYF.

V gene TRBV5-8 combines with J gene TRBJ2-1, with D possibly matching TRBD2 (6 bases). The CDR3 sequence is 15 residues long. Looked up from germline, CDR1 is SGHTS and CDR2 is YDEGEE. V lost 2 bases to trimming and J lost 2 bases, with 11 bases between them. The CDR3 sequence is CASSLGGVPYNEQFF. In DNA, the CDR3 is TGTGCCAGCAGCTTAGGCGGGGTCCCCTACAATGAGCAGTTCTTC.

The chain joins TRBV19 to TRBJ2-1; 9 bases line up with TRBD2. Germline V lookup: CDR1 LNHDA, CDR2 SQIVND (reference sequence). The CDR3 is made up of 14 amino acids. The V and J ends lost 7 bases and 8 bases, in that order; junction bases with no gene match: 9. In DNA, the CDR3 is TGTGCCAGTATCTCGCGGGAGGGGGATGATGAGCAGTTCTTC. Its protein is CASISREGDDEQFF.

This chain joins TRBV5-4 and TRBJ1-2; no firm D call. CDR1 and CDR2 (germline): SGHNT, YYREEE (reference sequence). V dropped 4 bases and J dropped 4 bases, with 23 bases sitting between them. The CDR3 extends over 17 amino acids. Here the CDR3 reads CASSPGRTSMIGYGYTF. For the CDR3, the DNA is TGTGCCAGCAGCCCCGGACGGACTTCAATGATCGGCTATGGCTACACCTTC. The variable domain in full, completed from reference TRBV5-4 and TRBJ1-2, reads ETGVTQSPTHLIKTRGQQVTLRCSSQSGHNTVSWYQQALGQGPQFIFQYYREEENGRGNFPPRFSGLQFPNYSSELNVNALELDDSALYLCASSPGRTSMIGYGYTFGSGTRLTVV.

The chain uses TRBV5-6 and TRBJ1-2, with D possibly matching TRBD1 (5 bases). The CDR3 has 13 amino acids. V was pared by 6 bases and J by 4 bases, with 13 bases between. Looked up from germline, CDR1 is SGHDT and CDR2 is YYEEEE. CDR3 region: CASTGTTTYGYTF. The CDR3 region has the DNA TGTGCCAGCACCGGGACTACAACCTATGGCTACACCTTC.

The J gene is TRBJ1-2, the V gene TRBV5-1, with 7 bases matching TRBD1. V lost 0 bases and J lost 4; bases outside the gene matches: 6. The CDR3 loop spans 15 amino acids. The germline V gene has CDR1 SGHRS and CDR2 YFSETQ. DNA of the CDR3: TGCGCCAGCAGCTTGGAACCCGGGACAGCCTATGGCTACACCTTC. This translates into CASSLEPGTAYGYTF.

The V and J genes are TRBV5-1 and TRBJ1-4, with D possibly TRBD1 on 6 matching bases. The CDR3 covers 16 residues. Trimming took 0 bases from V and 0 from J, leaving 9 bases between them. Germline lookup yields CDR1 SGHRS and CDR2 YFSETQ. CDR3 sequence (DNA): TGCGCCAGCAGCTTGGGGGGACATGCAACTAATGAAAAACTGTTTTTT. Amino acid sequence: CASSLGGHATNEKLFF.

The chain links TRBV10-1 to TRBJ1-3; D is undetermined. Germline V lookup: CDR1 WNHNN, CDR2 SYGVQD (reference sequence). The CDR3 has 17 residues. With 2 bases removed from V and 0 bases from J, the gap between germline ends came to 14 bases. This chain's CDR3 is CASSEGNPGLSGNTIYF. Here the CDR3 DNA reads TGCGCCAGCAGTGAGGGCAATCCAGGCCTCTCTGGAAACACCATATATTTT.

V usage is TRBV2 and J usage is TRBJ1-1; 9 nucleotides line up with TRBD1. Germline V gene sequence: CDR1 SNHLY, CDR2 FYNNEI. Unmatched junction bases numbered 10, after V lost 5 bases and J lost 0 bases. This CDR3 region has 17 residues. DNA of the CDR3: TGTGCCAGCAGTCAACAGGGGGCGCGGCGCATGAACACTGAAGCTTTCTTT. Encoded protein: CASSQQGARRMNTEAFF.

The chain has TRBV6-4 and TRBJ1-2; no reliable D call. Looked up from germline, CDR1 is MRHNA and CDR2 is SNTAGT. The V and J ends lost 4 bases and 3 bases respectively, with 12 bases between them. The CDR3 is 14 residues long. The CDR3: CASSASSGDYGYTF. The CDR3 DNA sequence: TGTGCCAGCAGTGCCTCCTCCGGGGACTATGGCTACACCTTC.